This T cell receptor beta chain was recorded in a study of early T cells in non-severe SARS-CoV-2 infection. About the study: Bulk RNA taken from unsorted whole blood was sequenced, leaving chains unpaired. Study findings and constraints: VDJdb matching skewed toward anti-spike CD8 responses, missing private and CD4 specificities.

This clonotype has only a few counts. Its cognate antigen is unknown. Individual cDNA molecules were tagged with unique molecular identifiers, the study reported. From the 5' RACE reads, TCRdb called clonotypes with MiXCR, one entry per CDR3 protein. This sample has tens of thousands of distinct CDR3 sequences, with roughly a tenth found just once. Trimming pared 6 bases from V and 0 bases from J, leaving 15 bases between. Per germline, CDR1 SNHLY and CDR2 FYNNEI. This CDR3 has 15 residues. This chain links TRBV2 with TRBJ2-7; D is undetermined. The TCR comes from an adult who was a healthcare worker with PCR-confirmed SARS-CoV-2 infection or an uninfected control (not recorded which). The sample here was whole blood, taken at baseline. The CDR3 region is CASRLGTTSSYEQYF. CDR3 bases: TGTGCCAGCAGGCTAGGAACGACCAGCTCCTACGAGCAGTACTTC.